These 23 T cell receptor beta chains were sequenced from one sample in a study of blood T cell repertoires in COVID-19. Sequenced by immunoSEQ multiplex PCR; TCRdb stores in-frame clones only, minus some. The sample includes about 200,000 clones, 87% of them seen just once. Sequenced input: peripheral blood. These receptors originate from a man aged 60-69 years with active or convalescent COVID-19.

J is TRBJ1-1 and V is TRBV7-9; D perhaps matches TRBD1 (5 bases). Germline CDR1 reads SEHNR; CDR2 reads FQNEAQ (reference sequence). The CDR3 covers 15 residues. V was pared by 5 bases and J by 1 base, with 14 bases between. Here the CDR3 DNA reads TGTGCCAGCAGCCCTCGGACACCTGCGAACACTGAAGCTTTCTTT. Protein sequence: CASSPRTPANTEAFF.

About this clone: Different DNA sequences within this sample yield the same CDR3. V and J are TRBV21-1 and TRBJ2-5; the table calls TRBD2, which could not be checked here. TRBV21-1 is a known pseudogene. This CDR3 has 16 residues. The CDR3 protein is CASSKAGWREDETQYF. The DNA of the CDR3 is TGTGCCAGCAGCAAGGCGGGTTGGAGGGAAGACGAGACCCAGTACTTC.

This chain uses TRBV2 with TRBJ2-5, with 11 bases identical to TRBD1. V lost 6 bases, J lost 6 bases, and 6 bases stayed unmatched. The CDR3 runs 14 residues. CDR1 is SNHLY and CDR2 is FYNNEI in the germline V gene. In DNA, the CDR3 is TGTGCCAGCAGGGCGGACAGGGGGCCTAAGACCCAGTACTTC. Encoded protein: CASRADRGPKTQYF.

V gene TRBV9 combines with J gene TRBJ1-6; D may be TRBD1 (6 bases). The CDR3 spans 13 residues. Trimming left V 0 bases short and J 11 bases short, with 9 bases between. The germline V gene encodes CDR1 SGDLS and CDR2 YYNGEE. Written as DNA, the CDR3 is TGTGCCAGCAGCGTAGAGGGGGTTCCACCCCTCCACTTT. Translation gives CASSVEGVPPLHF. The entire variable domain, with the rest obtained from reference TRBV9 and TRBJ1-6, is as follows: DSGVTQTPKHLITATGQRVTLRCSPRSGDLSVYWYQQSLDQGLQFLIQYYNGEERAKGNILERFSAQQFPDLHSELNLSSLELGDSALYFCASSVEGVPPLHFGNGTRLTVT.

The chain combines TRBV10-3 with TRBJ2-3, with 7 bases that match TRBD2. The CDR3 loop spans 17 amino acids. Germline V gene sequence: CDR1 ENHRY, CDR2 SYGVKD. Unmatched junction bases numbered 13, after V lost 4 bases and J lost 3 bases. CDR3 protein: CAISAGLFGGGTDTQYF. DNA for the CDR3: TGTGCCATCAGTGCCGGCCTCTTCGGGGGAGGGACAGATACGCAGTATTTT.

V gene TRBV18 combines with J gene TRBJ2-1; no clear D. Trimming took off 2 bases at V and 4 bases at J, with 15 bases between the two ends. Germline V gene lookup returns CDR1 KGHSH and CDR2 LQKENI. The CDR3 spans 16 residues. In nucleotides, the CDR3 is TGTGCCAGCTCACCAATAAACGCAAGAACTTACAATGAGCAGTTCTTC. Translation gives CASSPINARTYNEQFF.

The chain recombines TRBV7-8 with TRBJ2-5; D gene unclear. The CDR3 is 13 residues long. Trimming removed 1 base at V and 1 base at J, with 4 bases between. CDR1 is SGHVS, CDR2 FQNEAQ, per germline. CDR3 nucleotides: TGTGCCAGCAGCTTAGACAGCCAAGAGACCCAGTACTTC. Encoded protein: CASSLDSQETQYF.

The rearrangement uses TRBV5-1 and TRBJ1-2, with no clear D. The CDR3 runs to 13 residues. CDR1 is SGHRS and CDR2 is YFSETQ in the germline V gene. With 4 bases removed from V and 7 bases from J, the gap between germline ends came to 14 bases. The CDR3 DNA reads TGCGCCAGCAGCCCGGAGGGCAGCGGTGGCTACACCTTC. Residues: CASSPEGSGGYTF. The whole variable domain, filled in from reference TRBV5-1 and TRBJ1-2, reads KAGVTQTPRYLIKTRGQQVTLSCSPISGHRSVSWYQQTPGQGLQFLFEYFSETQRNKGNFPGRFSGRQFSNSRSEMNVSTLELGDSALYLCASSPEGSGGYTFGSGTRLTVV.

CDR3 sequence: CASSLGQTNEQFF. Written as DNA, the CDR3 is TGTGCCAGCAGCTTAGGACAGACCAATGAGCAGTTCTTC. V usage is TRBV11-2 and J usage is TRBJ2-1; tentatively, D is TRBD1 (5 bases). The CDR3 runs 13 residues. Trimming removed 1 base at V and 6 bases at J, with 7 bases between. Per germline, CDR1 SGHAT and CDR2 FQNNGV.

This CDR3 reads CASSWTGAETQYF. The CDR3 coding sequence is TGTGCCAGCAGCTGGACAGGGGCCGAGACCCAGTACTTC. The chain combines TRBV7-9 with TRBJ2-5; 9 bases align to TRBD1. The length of the CDR3 is 13 residues. Per the germline V gene, CDR1 is SEHNR and CDR2 is FQNEAQ (reference sequence). The V gene end was trimmed by 4 bases and the J gene end by 5 bases; junction bases not matched to a gene: 2.

The V and J genes are TRBV19 and TRBJ2-3; D may be TRBD1 (6 bases). The CDR3 is made up of 14 amino acids. The V gene lost 3 bases and the J gene lost 7 bases, with 14 bases spanning the gap. Per germline, CDR1 LNHDA and CDR2 SQIVND (reference sequence). CDR3 nucleotide sequence: TGTGCCAGTAGTATTTTACAGGGTGGTAATACGCAGTATTTT. This translates into CASSILQGGNTQYF. The full variable domain, with the rest looked up from reference TRBV19 and TRBJ2-3, is DGGITQSPKYLFRKEGQNVTLSCEQNLNHDAMYWYRQDPGQGLRLIYYSQIVNDFQKGDIAEGYSVSREKKESFPLTVTSAQKNPTAFYLCASSILQGGNTQYFGPGTRLTVL.

The chain employs TRBV5-1 and TRBJ1-5; 8 nucleotides match TRBD1. The CDR3 runs 16 residues. From germline, CDR1 is SGHRS and CDR2 YFSETQ. V shed 0 bases and J 6 bases; nucleotides not matched to a gene: 8. The CDR3: CASSLAGTGLGQPQHF. CDR3 nucleotide sequence: TGCGCCAGCAGCTTGGCCGGGACAGGATTAGGTCAGCCCCAGCATTTT.

In this sample, this clone turned up a few times. J is TRBJ2-3 and V is TRBV5-6; TRBD2 might be the D (6 bases). CDR3 length: 17 residues. Looked up from germline, CDR1 is SGHDT and CDR2 is YYEEEE. V was clipped by 5 bases and J by 2 bases, with 21 bases between them. The CDR3 DNA follows: TGTGCCAGCAGTTATACGCGAGGGAGGATAAACACAGATACGCAGTATTTT. Its protein is CASSYTRGRINTDTQYF.

The chain is built from TRBV5-6 and TRBJ2-7; perhaps TRBD2 as D (7 bases). The CDR3 totals 15 residues. V was clipped by 4 bases and J by 5 bases, with 19 bases between them. Germline assignment: CDR1 SGHDT and CDR2 YYEEEE. The DNA of the CDR3 is TGTGCCAGCAGCGTTCCTGGTTCGGGGGGCCACGAGCAGTACTTC. Its translation is CASSVPGSGGHEQYF.

The V and J genes are TRBV4-1 and TRBJ2-5; D may be TRBD1 (5 bases). Germline V CDR1 and CDR2: MGHRA, YSYEKL. Trimming cost V 4 bases and J 3 bases, with 18 bases left between them. CDR3 length: 16 residues. The CDR3 reads CASSLSGRVDEETQYF. The CDR3 region has the DNA TGCGCCAGCAGCCTCTCAGGCAGGGTGGATGAAGAGACCCAGTACTTC.

The V call is TRBV5-5, the J call TRBJ1-1; 8 nucleotides agree with TRBD1. V dropped 2 bases and J dropped 4; count of bases not matched to a gene: 4. This CDR3 has 14 residues. Per germline, CDR1 SGHKS and CDR2 YYEKEE (reference sequence). The CDR3, as DNA: TGTGCCAGCAGCTTCACGCAGGGGGCCACTGAAGCTTTCTTT. Translated, it gives CASSFTQGATEAFF.

The V and J genes are TRBV6-5 and TRBJ2-7; the match to TRBD1 covers 9 bases. The CDR3 is made up of 15 amino acids. The trim removed 4 bases at V and 4 bases at J, leaving 8 bases unmatched. Germline CDR1 reads MNHEY; CDR2 reads SVGAGI. The CDR3 region has the DNA TGTGCCAGCAGTTCCCGGGACAGGGTTTTTTACGAGCAGTACTTC. Protein: CASSSRDRVFYEQYF.

This sequence joins TRBV12-5 and TRBJ1-6; no clear D gene. Trimming stripped 5 bases from V and 9 bases from J, with 14 bases between. This CDR3 contains 14 residues. CDR1 is LGHNT and CDR2 is FRNRAP in the germline V gene. CDR3 DNA: TGTGCTAGTGGTCCGGGAATAACCGGTTCACCCCTCCACTTT. This codes for CASGPGITGSPLHF. Variable domain in full (rest from reference TRBV12-5 and TRBJ1-6): DARVTQTPRHKVTEMGQEVTMRCQPILGHNTVFWYRQTMMQGLELLAYFRNRAPLDDSGMPKDRFSAEMPDATLATLKIQPSEPRDSAVYFCASGPGITGSPLHFGNGTRLTVT.

The sample holds many counts of this clone. This chain uses TRBV18 with TRBJ2-7, with 7 bases lining up with TRBD1. The V and J ends lost 6 bases and 6 bases, in that order; junction bases with no gene match: 8. The CDR3 is 13 amino acids. The germline gives CDR1 KGHSH, CDR2 LQKENI. CDR3 residues: CASSLIDRAEQYF. The CDR3 DNA follows: TGTGCCAGCTCGCTCATCGACAGGGCCGAGCAGTACTTC.

The chain links TRBV19 to TRBJ1-1, with D hard to call. Deletions cut 5 bases from V and 4 bases from J, with 14 bases between. The V gene's germline CDR1 is LNHDA and CDR2 SQIVND (reference sequence). This CDR3 comprises 14 residues. The CDR3 spells CASSPRGGLTEAFF. The CDR3 DNA reads as TGTGCCAGTAGTCCTCGGGGAGGTCTCACTGAAGCTTTCTTT.

The chain is built from TRBV7-8 and TRBJ1-6; the match to TRBD1 covers 8 bases. Germline CDR1 and CDR2: SGHVS and FQNEAQ. The CDR3 extends over 14 amino acids. Trimming took 6 bases from V and 5 from J; bases not matched to a gene: 3. CDR3 sequence: CASSQTGDNSPLHF. The CDR3 DNA sequence: TGTGCCAGCAGTCAGACAGGGGATAATTCACCCCTCCACTTT.

The rearrangement joins TRBV21-1 to TRBJ2-1; the table's D gene call, TRBD1, was not cross checked with the DNA. TRBV21-1 is termed a pseudogene. The CDR3 length is 18 residues. The chain's CDR3 is CASSKVRVADSSYNEQFF. As DNA, the CDR3 is TGTGCCAGCAGCAAAGTTCGTGTCGCGGACAGCTCCTACAATGAGCAGTTCTTC.

This sequence joins TRBV3-1 (or the pseudogene TRBV3-2) and TRBJ1-2; 9 bases match TRBD1. Trimming took 4 bases from V and 7 from J; bases not matched to a gene: 7. This CDR3 spans 14 amino acids. In germline, CDR1 is LGHDT, CDR2 YNNKEL (reference sequence). The CDR3 coding sequence is TGTGCCAGCAGCCCTTTAGGACAGGGGAGTGGCTACACCTTC. Protein sequence: CASSPLGQGSGYTF.